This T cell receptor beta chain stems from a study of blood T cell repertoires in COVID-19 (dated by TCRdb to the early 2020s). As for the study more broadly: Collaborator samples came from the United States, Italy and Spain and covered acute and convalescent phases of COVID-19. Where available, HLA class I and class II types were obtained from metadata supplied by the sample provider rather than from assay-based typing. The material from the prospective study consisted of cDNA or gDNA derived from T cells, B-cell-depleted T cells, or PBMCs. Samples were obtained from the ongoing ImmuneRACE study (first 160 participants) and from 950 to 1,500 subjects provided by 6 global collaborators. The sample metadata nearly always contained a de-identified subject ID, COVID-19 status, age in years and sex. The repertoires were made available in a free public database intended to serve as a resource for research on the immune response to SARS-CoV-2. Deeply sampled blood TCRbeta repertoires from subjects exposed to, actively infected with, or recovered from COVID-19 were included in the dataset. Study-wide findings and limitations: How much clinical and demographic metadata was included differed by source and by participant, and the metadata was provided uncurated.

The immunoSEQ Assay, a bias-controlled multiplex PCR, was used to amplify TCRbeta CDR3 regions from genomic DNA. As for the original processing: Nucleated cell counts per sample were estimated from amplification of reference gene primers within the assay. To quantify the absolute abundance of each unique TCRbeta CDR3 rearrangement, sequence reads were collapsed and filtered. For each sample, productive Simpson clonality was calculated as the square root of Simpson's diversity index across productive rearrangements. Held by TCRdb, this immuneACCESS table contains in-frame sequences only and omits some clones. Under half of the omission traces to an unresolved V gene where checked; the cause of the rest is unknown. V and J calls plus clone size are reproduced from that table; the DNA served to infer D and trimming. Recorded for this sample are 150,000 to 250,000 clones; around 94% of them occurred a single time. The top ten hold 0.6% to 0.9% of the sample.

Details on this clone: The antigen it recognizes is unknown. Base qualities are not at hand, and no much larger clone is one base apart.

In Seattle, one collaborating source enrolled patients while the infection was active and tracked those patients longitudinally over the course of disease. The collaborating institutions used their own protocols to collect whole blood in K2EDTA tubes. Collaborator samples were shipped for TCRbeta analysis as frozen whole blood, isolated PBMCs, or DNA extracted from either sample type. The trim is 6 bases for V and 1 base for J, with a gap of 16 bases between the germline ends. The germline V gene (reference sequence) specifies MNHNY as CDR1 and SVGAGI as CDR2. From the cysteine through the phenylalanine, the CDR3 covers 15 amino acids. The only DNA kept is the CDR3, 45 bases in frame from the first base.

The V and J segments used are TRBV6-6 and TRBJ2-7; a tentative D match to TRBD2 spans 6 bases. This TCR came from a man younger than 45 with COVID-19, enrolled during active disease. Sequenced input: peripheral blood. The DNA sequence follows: TGTGCCAGCAGCTCCGCTCTGGGGGGTTCCTACGAGCAGTACTTC. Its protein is CASSSALGGSYEQYF.